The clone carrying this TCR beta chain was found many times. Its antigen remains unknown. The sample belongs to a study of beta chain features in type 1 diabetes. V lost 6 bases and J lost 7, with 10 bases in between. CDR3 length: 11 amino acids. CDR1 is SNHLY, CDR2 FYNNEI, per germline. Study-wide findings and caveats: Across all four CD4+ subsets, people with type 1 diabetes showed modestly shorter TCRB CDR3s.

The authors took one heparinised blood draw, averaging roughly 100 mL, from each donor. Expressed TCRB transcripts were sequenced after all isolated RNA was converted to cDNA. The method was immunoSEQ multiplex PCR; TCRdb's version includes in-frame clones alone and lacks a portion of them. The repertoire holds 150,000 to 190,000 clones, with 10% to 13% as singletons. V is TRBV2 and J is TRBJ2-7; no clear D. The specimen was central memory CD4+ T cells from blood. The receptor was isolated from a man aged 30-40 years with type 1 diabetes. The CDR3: CASRAYEEQYF. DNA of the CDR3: TGTGCCAGCAGAGCATACGAGGAGCAGTACTTC.